This T cell receptor (beta chain) was profiled in a study of blood T cell repertoires in COVID-19 (dated by TCRdb to 2018 to 2020). Study-level background: The collaborator samples originated in the United States, Italy and Spain and spanned the acute and convalescent phases of COVID-19. Where available, HLA class I and class II types were taken from metadata supplied by the sample provider and were not determined by assay-based typing. The repertoires were made available in a free public database intended to serve as a resource for research on the immune response to SARS-CoV-2. The prospective study material was composed of cDNA or gDNA derived from T cells, B-cell-depleted T cells, or PBMCs. A de-identified subject ID, COVID-19 status, age in years and sex were almost always included in the sample metadata. The samples were drawn from two sources: the first 160 participants of the ongoing ImmuneRACE study, and 1,000 to 1,500 subjects contributed by 6 global collaborators. Subjects who had been exposed to COVID-19, were actively infected with it, or had recovered from it provided the deeply sampled blood TCRbeta repertoires that made up the dataset. What the work shows at the level of the full study, not this receptor alone: The quantity of clinical and demographic metadata differed by source and by participant and was supplied without curation.

Notes on this clone: The antigen it binds to is not known. Nothing much larger sits one base from this clone, and base qualities are not available. The same CDR3 arises from other DNA sequences in this sample as well.

According to the germline V gene, CDR1 reads SGDLS and CDR2 reads YYNGEE. The junction shows trimming of 0 bases on V and 4 bases on J, and the gene matches do not reach 3 bases of it. The CDR3, cysteine through phenylalanine, is 15 amino acids long. Left in the record is the CDR3 DNA by itself, 45 bases read in frame from the first base. At one collaborating source in Seattle, patients were enrolled during active infection and were followed longitudinally through the course of disease. The collaborating institutions used their own protocols to collect whole blood in K2EDTA tubes. Collaborator samples were shipped for TCRbeta analysis as frozen whole blood, isolated PBMCs, or DNA extracted from either sample type. The immunoSEQ Assay, a bias-controlled multiplex PCR, was used to amplify TCRbeta CDR3 regions from genomic DNA. Processing in the source paper ran as follows. Within the assay, amplification of reference gene primers was used to estimate how many nucleated cells each sample contained. To quantify the absolute abundance of each unique TCRbeta CDR3 rearrangement, sequence reads were collapsed and filtered. For each sample, productive Simpson clonality was calculated as the square root of Simpson's diversity index across productive rearrangements. TCRdb limited this immuneACCESS table to in-frame rearrangements with V and J called. A share of clones is missing; checked studies link under half to unresolved V genes, and the rest is unexplained. Clone size and the V and J calls come from that table; the DNA yielded D and trimming. The sample profile shows 200,000 to 300,000 clones; 91% of them were found once. The top ten constitute about 2.5% of the sample.

The receptor chain draws on TRBV9 and TRBJ2-7, with TRBD1 identical over 11 junction bases. The source of this sequence is a person aged 18-30 years with COVID-19, enrolled during active disease. The material sequenced was peripheral blood. The nucleotides read TGTGCCAGCAGCGTAGAGGGGACAGGGGGGTACGAGCAGTACTTC. It encodes CASSVEGTGGYEQYF.